This T cell receptor (beta chain) emerged from a study of PD-1 blockade in classical Hodgkin lymphoma. Study results and caveats: Newly diagnosed patients reportedly had lower baseline TCR diversity than healthy donors. The authors have not defined what causes the repertoire differences, possibly disease activity or prior therapy.

Details on this clone: Antigen: not known.

Unmatched junction bases numbered 11, after V lost 11 bases and J lost 5 bases. Germline CDR1 reads SNHLY; CDR2 reads FYNNEI. This CDR3 is 14 amino acids long. Time point of the sample: newly diagnosed, previously untreated cHL patient sample. Negative selection with magnetic separation was used to purify CD4+ T cells from thawed PBMCs. Serving as comparison were PBMCs from newly diagnosed, untreated classical Hodgkin lymphoma, which were sequenced alongside the relapsed/refractory trial patients. Sequencing used immunoSEQ multiplex PCR; TCRdb keeps in-frame clones, though not all of them. Among nearly 35,000 clones listed, 80% to 90% were seen once.

V and J are TRBV2 and TRBJ2-5; 10 nucleotides align to TRBD1. The source of this sequence is a human donor with classical Hodgkin lymphoma. The source material was CD4+ T cells from blood. CDR3 amino acids: CAGKSDRGQETQYF. DNA for the CDR3: TGTGCCGGGAAAAGCGACAGGGGGCAGGAGACCCAGTACTTC.